This TCR beta chain comes out of a study of cytomegalovirus exposure and HLA in healthy donors. TCRdb's table, derived via immunoSEQ multiplex PCR, lists solely in-frame clones and lacks some. Of 150,000 to 200,000 clones detected, under 95% appear once; the ten largest clones hold 3% to 3.5%. It was the approximately 120-subject validation cohort, separate from the approximately 690-subject first cohort, to which the donors belonged. V shed 7 bases and J shed 0 bases, with 13 bases lying between them. This CDR3 has 14 residues. Germline V lookup: CDR1 SNHLY, CDR2 FYNNEI. Whole-study results and caveats: In the roughly 120 validation repertoires, a later analysis found that first-cohort TCR clusters tended to co-occur. Specific recognition of CMV antigens was confirmed in vitro for a few chains (all CMV-associated). The authors listed approximately 150 TCR beta chains as cytomegalovirus-associated.

Details on this clone: What it binds is not known.

This TCR derives from a woman aged 18-29 years in good health and CMV-seropositive. The chain joins TRBV2 to TRBJ2-7, with TRBD2 as a possible D gene (6 bases). Sequenced input: PBMCs. CDR3 amino acids: CASTSGRYSYEQYF. CDR3 coding DNA: TGTGCCAGCACCTCCGGGAGATACTCCTACGAGCAGTACTTC.